The clone carrying this TCR beta chain has more than one count but fewer than ten. This CDR3 contains 13 residues. CDR1 and CDR2 (germline): DFQATT, SNEGSKA (reference sequence). Deletions cut 3 bases from V and 1 base from J, with 9 bases between. TCRdb itself ran the 5' RACE reads through MiXCR, one entry per CDR3 protein. The repertoire holds roughly 94,000 distinct CDR3 sequences, with over 8% as singletons. These data belong to a study of T cells after yellow fever vaccination. The sequence came from a man aged 18 to 35 who received the YFV17D yellow fever vaccine. J is TRBJ1-1 and V is TRBV20-1, with D possibly TRBD1 on 5 matching bases. Source: CD8+ T cells not binding an NS4B(214-222) dextramer, sorted from PBMCs, taken roughly 15 days after the first yellow fever vaccination. The CDR3 loop is CSASQGWNTEAFF. The CDR3 bases are TGCAGTGCTAGCCAGGGCTGGAACACTGAAGCTTTCTTT.